This T cell receptor (beta chain) was obtained from a study of shared clonotypes between healthy human individuals (dated by TCRdb to about 2020). Study-wide context: The cohort comprised two women and three men aged 18 to 49 years. The study deeply sequenced blood TCR repertoires of about five healthy adults to estimate repertoire size and the extent of clonotype sharing between individuals. To increase sequencing depth and limit assay-specific biases, different laboratories used diverse techniques to prepare libraries and sequence TCR repertoires. Per donor, three plates each were used for CD4 naive and CD4 memory, two for CD8 naive, and one for CD8 memory. Each donor's leukapheresis produced roughly between roughly 0.94 and 9.5 billion PBMCs. What the work shows at the level of the full study, not this receptor alone: Based on pairwise subsampling, the degree of clonotype sharing among donors was expected to be affected by sequencing depth. Even with the large sequencing depth, rarefaction of the sorted-subset datasets indicated that sequencing was incomplete. The genetic and exposure-history diversity represented was limited by the small number of donors. Naive subsets generally had larger estimated clonotype richness than memory subsets. About 5% of naive CD4, 3% to 4% of naive CD8, roughly 2.4% of memory CD4, and around 0.4% of memory CD8 clonotypes were shared across several donors. Only blood was sampled, and tissue TCR repertoires likely differ from those in blood. Compared with non-shared clonotypes, clonotypes shared by all four sorted-subset donors had higher generation probabilities.

As concerns this clone: Its antigen has not been determined. The record has no base qualities; no much larger clone is one base away.

Donors were healthy HIV-negative adults with no recently reported acute infections or vaccinations. Only Caucasian adults living in Nashville, Tennessee, USA were represented among the donors. CD8 memory samples were composed of magnetically selected CD45RO+ cells combined with CCR7-negative CD45RA+ effector memory (TemRA) cells. Blood was obtained by leukapheresis, after which PBMCs were separated by Ficoll-Histopaque density gradient centrifugation and cryopreserved in liquid nitrogen vapor phase. Analytical flow cytometry was used to check the purity and quantity of every magnetically sorted T cell population. Genomic DNA was isolated from every sorted fraction and measured by UV absorbance on a Nanodrop 2000c. Trimming removed 4 bases from V and 1 base from J, leaving 10 bases between the germline ends. From the germline V gene (reference sequence), CDR1 is MNHEY and CDR2 is SMNVEV. Reading from cysteine to phenylalanine, the CDR3 counts 15 amino acids. The kept DNA is CDR3 alone, 45 bases in frame from the first base.

Using the deep immunoSEQ assay, TCR CDR3 regions were amplified from genomic DNA by multiplex PCR. For each cell subset, the extracted genomic DNA was distributed evenly across all wells of several immunoSEQ 96-well plates, and each plate served as one replicate. For sorted subsets, roughly 200 ng of genomic DNA, equivalent to some 30,000 T cell genomes, went into each replicate PCR. The purified libraries were quantified using a Qubit 3.0 fluorometer, sized with a Bioanalyzer 2100, and then quantified again using the KAPA Library Quantification kit. Every immunoSEQ 96-well plate was sequenced on a dedicated single-read 150-cycle Illumina NextSeq 550 flow cell. Under the source paper's analysis protocol: Because only junctional sequences without quality scores were contained in the immunoSEQ output, filtering matching that applied to full-length reads could not be performed. Sequences were annotated with PyIR, a Python wrapper for IgBLAST v1.9, and V/J genes and CDR3 were assigned using IMGT germline references. Reads were filtered out if the reads had weak V/J assignments (E-value above 1e-6), no CDR3, stop codons, out-of-frame junctions, or ambiguous translated residues. V3J clonotypes were defined as sequences sharing an identical inferred V gene, J gene, and CDR3 amino acid sequence. Percentage overlap between repertoires was calculated by dividing the number of shared unique clonotypes by the size of the smaller repertoire. RTK rarefaction, the Chao1 estimator, and Recon v2.1 estimates of unobserved clonotypes were used to assess repertoire richness. Generation probabilities were computed with OLGA for all TCRbeta clonotypes obtained by the gDNA method from several donors. Sourced from immuneACCESS, this table was stored by TCRdb with only in-frame sequences that have V and J called. A share of the clones is absent; for the studies checked, an unresolved V gene accounts for under half, and the remainder has no known explanation. V and J calls and clone size are those listed in that table; D and trimming were worked out from the DNA. This sample comprises more than 550,000 clones, about 92% of them detected only once. Jointly, the top ten make up 34% of the sample.

The TCR originated in a man aged 18 to 30 in good health. Some clones in this sample may be carry-over from other donors' samples. The V and J segments used are TRBV27 and TRBJ2-2; perhaps TRBD2 is the D gene, with 5 bases matching. Sequenced material: memory CD8+ T cells from PBMCs. The label giving this sample's cell subset or site can be read as: CD45RO+ cells pooled with CCR7-negative TemRA cells. The encoded CDR3 is CASSSGSMNTGELFF. The DNA sequence follows: TGTGCCAGCAGTTCGGGGTCTATGAACACCGGGGAGCTGTTTTTT.